Below are 25 T cell receptor beta chains sequenced from a single sample in a study of T cell responses to AZD1222 COVID-19 vaccine. Generated by immunoSEQ multiplex PCR, the TCRdb table keeps only in-frame clones and is missing some. The sample consists of under 150,000 clones, more than 90% of them appearing once. Sequencing was performed on peripheral blood, taken 28 days after the second AZD1222 dose. These receptors were taken from an adult who received the AZD1222 COVID-19 vaccine.

The chain joins TRBV6-5 to TRBJ2-1, with 10 bases aligning to TRBD2. V lost 7 bases to trimming and J lost 4 bases; unmatched junction nucleotides: 4. CDR1 is MNHEY and CDR2 is SVGAGI in the germline V gene. The CDR3 covers 14 residues. In nucleotides, the CDR3 is TGTGCCAGCACTCTTAGCGGGAGGTACAATGAGCAGTTCTTC. Protein: CASTLSGRYNEQFF.

The chain carries TRBV5-8 and TRBJ1-4, with 9 bases that match TRBD1. The CDR3 totals 15 residues. V gave up 0 bases and J gave up 7 bases; unmatched junction bases: 4. Germline CDR1 is SGHTS and CDR2 is YDEGEE. The CDR3 loop is CASSLGGQGREKLFF. CDR3 sequence (DNA): TGTGCCAGCAGCTTGGGGGGACAGGGACGTGAAAAACTGTTTTTT.

This chain links TRBV5-1 with TRBJ2-5; perhaps TRBD1 as D (5 bases). Germline-derived CDR1 and CDR2 are SGHRS and YFSETQ. V lost 1 base and J 1 base, leaving 11 bases between the germline ends. The CDR3 contains 15 residues. The CDR3 DNA reads as TGCGCCAGCAGCTTGTTCGACAGAGCCCAAGAGACCCAGTACTTC. It yields the protein CASSLFDRAQETQYF.

V and J are TRBV18 and TRBJ1-2, with TRBD1 matching 7 bases. Per the germline V gene, CDR1 is KGHSH and CDR2 is LQKENI. This CDR3 comprises 13 residues. V lost 6 bases, J lost 2 bases, and 3 bases stayed unmatched. The chain's CDR3 is CASSAGGNYGYTF. For the CDR3, the DNA is TGTGCCAGCTCCGCAGGGGGGAACTATGGCTACACCTTC.

In its sample, this clone was seen once. The chain employs TRBV19 and TRBJ1-5, with 8 bases fitting TRBD1. Looked up from germline, CDR1 is LNHDA and CDR2 is SQIVND (reference sequence). The CDR3 contains 12 residues. V lost 9 bases and J lost 7; bases outside the gene matches: 5. CDR3: CASGQGTQPQHF. For the CDR3, the DNA is TGTGCCAGCGGACAGGGAACCCAGCCCCAGCATTTT.

J is TRBJ2-2 and V is TRBV7-2, with a tentative D call TRBD2 (6 bases). The CDR3 is 16 residues long. The V end lost 5 bases, the J end lost 7 bases, and 20 bases lay between the germline ends. Germline loops: CDR1 SGHTA, CDR2 FQGNSA. CDR3 coding DNA: TGTGCCAGCAGCCAACGACAAGACAAAGCGGGCGGGGAGCTGTTTTTT. It codes for CASSQRQDKAGGELFF.

The chain has TRBV11-3 and TRBJ1-1; no clear D gene. Germline lookup yields CDR1 SGHNT and CDR2 YENEEA. Trimming removed 5 bases at V and 4 bases at J, with 5 bases between. The CDR3 totals 11 residues. CDR3 amino acids: CASSTSTEAFF. The DNA of the CDR3 is TGTGCCAGCAGCACCAGCACTGAAGCTTTCTTT.

CDR3 protein: CASSVGGVLYNEQFF. The CDR3 nucleotides are TGTGCCAGCAGCGTAGGAGGGGTCCTCTACAATGAGCAGTTCTTC. The V gene is TRBV9, the J gene TRBJ2-1; perhaps D is TRBD1 or TRBD2 (5 bases each). Germline V lookup: CDR1 SGDLS, CDR2 YYNGEE. The CDR3 consists of 15 residues. V lost 0 bases, J lost 3 bases, and 10 bases lay in between.

V is TRBV5-6 and J is TRBJ1-1, with 7 nucleotides matching TRBD1. Germline V gene data show CDR1 as SGHDT and CDR2 as YYEEEE. The CDR3 consists of 15 residues. Losses at the gene ends were 0 bases for V and 1 base for J; bases not matched to a gene: 3. The DNA of the CDR3 is TGTGCCAGCAGCTTGGGTTGGGACAGGAACACTGAAGCTTTCTTT. Translating it yields CASSLGWDRNTEAFF.

The chain links TRBV5-1 to TRBJ2-3; either TRBD1 or TRBD2 may supply D (5 bases each). The CDR3 is 14 amino acids. Per the germline V gene, CDR1 is SGHRS and CDR2 is YFSETQ. V was shortened by 4 bases and J by 6 bases, with 15 bases between the two germline ends. The CDR3 is CASSPLAQVDTQYF. The CDR3 DNA follows: TGCGCCAGCAGCCCGCTAGCACAGGTCGATACGCAGTATTTT.

A single count supports this clone. This sequence joins TRBV7-9 and TRBJ1-4; D is unresolved. Germline CDR1 and CDR2: SEHNR and FQNEAQ (reference sequence). V was pared by 6 bases and J by 3 bases, with 14 bases between. The CDR3 has 15 amino acids. This CDR3 is CASSSFQNPNEKLFF. The CDR3 region has the DNA TGTGCCAGCAGTAGTTTTCAGAACCCTAATGAAAAACTGTTTTTT.

The chain links TRBV19 to TRBJ1-2; TRBD1 matches 7 bases. V lost 3 bases and J lost 3; bases outside the gene matches: 7. Germline V CDR1 and CDR2: LNHDA, SQIVND (reference sequence). The CDR3 contains 15 residues. In DNA, the CDR3 is TGTGCCAGTAGTATGACAGGGCGCCTTGACTATGGCTACACCTTC. This codes for CASSMTGRLDYGYTF.

The chain has TRBV5-8 and TRBJ1-1, with 10 bases fitting TRBD1. This CDR3 comprises 15 residues. V lost 2 bases, J lost 2 bases, and 3 bases stayed unmatched. Looked up from germline, CDR1 is SGHTS and CDR2 is YDEGEE. The CDR3 DNA follows: TGTGCCAGCAGCTTAAGGGACAGGGGTAACACTGAAGCTTTCTTT. This translates into CASSLRDRGNTEAFF. Full variable domain (missing parts from reference TRBV5-8 and TRBJ1-1): EAGVTQSPTHLIKTRGQQATLRCSPISGHTSVYWYQQALGLGLQFLLWYDEGEERNRGNFPPRFSGRQFPNYSSELNVNALELEDSALYLCASSLRDRGNTEAFFGQGTRLTVV.

The chain employs TRBV19 and TRBJ1-2; D gene uncertain. V was cut by 0 bases and J by 6 bases, with 14 bases left in between. The germline CDR1 and CDR2 sequences are LNHDA and SQIVND (reference sequence). The CDR3 sequence is 15 residues long. CDR3 coding DNA: TGTGCCAGTAGTATAGACCTTCAAAAGGCTCATGGCTACACCTTC. Translating it yields CASSIDLQKAHGYTF.

The chain has TRBV9 and TRBJ2-1; D may match TRBD1 or TRBD2 (5 bases each). This CDR3 region has 17 residues. Trimming left V 4 bases short and J 7 bases short, with 24 bases between. CDR1 is SGDLS and CDR2 is YYNGEE in the germline V gene. The CDR3 sequence is CASSSLPLGPTGNEQFF. In DNA, the CDR3 is TGTGCCAGCAGCTCACTCCCCTTGGGGCCTACGGGAAATGAGCAGTTCTTC.

This chain uses TRBV5-1 with TRBJ1-4, with D uncertain. V gave up 4 bases and J gave up 2 bases, with 9 bases separating them. This CDR3 is 14 amino acids long. The V gene's germline CDR1 is SGHRS and CDR2 YFSETQ. The CDR3 region has the DNA TGCGCCAGCAGCCAGGCGCAGACTAATGAAAAACTGTTTTTT. Translated, it gives CASSQAQTNEKLFF. The entire variable domain, with the rest obtained from reference TRBV5-1 and TRBJ1-4, is as follows: KAGVTQTPRYLIKTRGQQVTLSCSPISGHRSVSWYQQTPGQGLQFLFEYFSETQRNKGNFPGRFSGRQFSNSRSEMNVSTLELGDSALYLCASSQAQTNEKLFFGSGTQLSVL.

The rearrangement links TRBV7-2 to TRBJ1-3; possible D gene TRBD1, 5 bases. The CDR3 sequence is 15 residues long. Germline CDR1 is SGHTA and CDR2 is FQGNSA. The V gene lost 1 base and the J gene lost 2 bases, with 9 bases spanning the gap. In nucleotides, the CDR3 is TGTGCCAGCAGCTTAGTGGCGGGGGCTGGAAACACCATATATTTT. Amino acid sequence: CASSLVAGAGNTIYF. Based on the CDR3 plus reference TRBV7-2 and TRBJ1-3, the full variable domain is GAGVSQSPSNKVTEKGKDVELRCDPISGHTALYWYRQSLGQGLEFLIYFQGNSAPDKSGLPSDRFSAERTGGSVSTLTIQRTQQEDSAVYLCASSLVAGAGNTIYFGEGSWLTVV.

V gene TRBV6-5 combines with J gene TRBJ2-5; the D is unclear. Looked up from germline, CDR1 is MNHEY and CDR2 is SVGAGI. Between the trimmed V and J ends, which lost 8 bases and 6 bases, there was a span of 10 bases. The CDR3 sequence is 11 residues long. CDR3 in amino acids: CASPLRKTQYF. CDR3 in DNA: TGTGCCAGCCCCCTCAGAAAGACCCAGTACTTC.

V is TRBV6-4 and J is TRBJ1-2; D gene uncertain. Trimming removed 2 bases at V and 7 bases at J, with 8 bases between. CDR3 size: 12 residues. Germline CDR1 and CDR2: MRHNA and SNTAGT. The CDR3 region is CASSDVDGGYTF. Here the CDR3 DNA reads TGTGCCAGCAGTGACGTAGACGGTGGCTACACCTTC.

The chain couples TRBV7-2 to TRBJ2-5; TRBD2 is a possible D gene (6 bases). CDR1 and CDR2 (germline): SGHTA, FQGNSA. The ends were cut back, 0 bases at V and 3 bases at J, with 11 bases in the middle. CDR3 length: 15 residues. The DNA for the CDR3 is TGTGCCAGCAGCTTAGCGGTTGCGGGGAAAGAGACCCAGTACTTC. As protein: CASSLAVAGKETQYF.

This rearrangement joins TRBV19 to TRBJ1-5; the D is unclear. The CDR3 runs 15 residues. V was trimmed by 7 bases and J by 2 bases, leaving 15 bases between them. The germline V gene encodes CDR1 LNHDA and CDR2 SQIVND (reference sequence). The CDR3 spells CASTEGAMGNQPQHF. Here the CDR3 DNA reads TGTGCCAGTACCGAGGGAGCAATGGGCAATCAGCCCCAGCATTTT.

In DNA, the CDR3 is TGTGCCACCAGCAGAGACTTTGGGACAGCGTTTGAGCAGTACTTC. This codes for CATSRDFGTAFEQYF. The gene calls are TRBV15 and TRBJ2-7; 7 bases agree with TRBD1. The CDR3 is made up of 15 amino acids. Losses at the gene ends were 0 bases for V and 7 bases for J; bases not matched to a gene: 9. Germline V gene lookup returns CDR1 LNHNV and CDR2 YYDKDF (reference sequence).

V usage is TRBV19 and J usage is TRBJ2-3; no definite D call. The CDR3 has 14 amino acids. Germline-derived CDR1 and CDR2 are LNHDA and SQIVND (reference sequence). Trimming left V 7 bases short and J 1 base short, with 12 bases between. The CDR3 region has the DNA TGTGCCAGTACCGAGGACGGGCGCACAGATACGCAGTATTTT. Its translation is CASTEDGRTDTQYF.

The chain has TRBV3-1 (or the pseudogene TRBV3-2) and TRBJ2-7, with D perhaps being TRBD1 or TRBD2 (6 bases each). This CDR3 is 13 amino acids long. The V and J ends lost 3 bases and 6 bases respectively, with 12 bases between them. Germline V gives CDR1 LGHDT, CDR2 YNNKEL (reference sequence). CDR3 nucleotides: TGTGCCAGCAGCCAGGTAGGGGGAGGCGAGCAGTACTTC. Its translation: CASSQVGGGEQYF.

The chain couples TRBV7-8 to TRBJ2-3; 14 bases are a match to TRBD2. With V trimmed by 1 base and J by 1 base, 7 bases remained unmatched. The CDR3 sequence is 19 residues long. In germline, CDR1 is SGHVS, CDR2 FQNEAQ. CDR3 in amino acids: CASSLVTSGGADRTDTQYF. CDR3 DNA sequence: TGTGCCAGCAGCTTAGTGACTAGCGGGGGGGCCGACCGCACAGATACGCAGTATTTT.